This T cell receptor (beta chain) was documented in a study of blood T cells in healthy people across ages. Germline V lookup: CDR1 SGDLS, CDR2 YYNGEE. The CDR3 length is 16 residues. Trimming took 6 bases from V and 7 from J; bases not matched to a gene: 16. The authors ran a second PCR of about 7 to 11 cycles using a sample-barcoded 5' primer and a J-beta primer mix. Using its own MiXCR run on the 5' RACE reads, TCRdb lists one record per CDR3 protein. The table lists fewer than 2 million distinct CDR3 sequences, 30% to 40% of them singletons. On this clonotype itself: Its antigen remains unknown.

Overall study results and limits: Across the age range, TCR beta diversity per million T cells fell in a roughly linear way. As naive T cell percentage varied, TCR beta diversity correlated strongly with it. A greater number of naive CD4+ cells and higher diversity distinguished long-lived donors from aged donors.

The TCR comes from a human donor in good health. This chain uses TRBV9 with TRBJ1-2; TRBD1 matches 9 bases. Sequencing used blood. The CDR3 region has the DNA TGTGCCAGCACCGGTCTCCGGGACAGGGAATTTTTTGGCTACACCTTC. Residues: CASTGLRDREFFGYTF.